This is a list of T cell receptor beta chains from one sample in a study of shared clonotypes between healthy human individuals. Generated by immunoSEQ multiplex PCR, the TCRdb table keeps only in-frame clones and is missing some. Of some 490,000 clones in the sample, about 84% are singletons; the top ten hold about an eighth. The sequenced sample was PBMCs. The receptors come from a woman in her thirties or forties in good health. Some clones in this sample may be carry-over from other donors' samples. Both conserved end residues are part of each CDR3.

j_call v_call cdr3_aa
TRBJ1-5 TRBV30 CAWSDGQGNQPQHF
TRBJ2-5 TRBV30 CAWSETSAGETQYF
TRBJ2-5 TRBV29-1 CSVTDFGVETQYF
TRBJ1-2 TRBV29-1 CSVGDRNGYGYTF
TRBJ2-1 TRBV19 CASSEGVGYNEQFF
TRBJ2-4 TRBV5-4 CASSLDGGRLDIQYF
TRBJ2-1 TRBV6-6 CASRPFAGREFF
TRBJ1-5 TRBV6-6 CASSYRRGGQPQHF
TRBJ1-1 TRBV19 CASSIEGQGGSEAFF
TRBJ2-6 TRBV5-4 CASSSGQGLAGANVLTF
TRBJ1-4 TRBV19 CASTALATNEKLFF
TRBJ2-7 TRBV7-8 CASSRQGAQEQYF
TRBJ2-5 TRBV28 CASSLLGTSGKPNQETQYF
TRBJ2-1 TRBV5-1 CASSLGGTSGYNEQFF
TRBJ2-1 TRBV29-1 CSVDSGLDNNEQFF
TRBJ1-1 TRBV27 CASSLRGTRQNTEAFF
TRBJ1-5 TRBV5-1 CASSLSWGQPQHF
TRBJ1-2 TRBV7-9 CASSFEGGGYGYTF
TRBJ1-2 TRBV6-1 CASSEIRADNYGYTF
TRBJ2-5 TRBV11-2 CASSFSGNGVETQYF
TRBJ1-3 TRBV7-8 CASSSLGAIRSGNTIYF
TRBJ2-1 TRBV27 CASNLAGGGNEQFF
TRBJ1-5 TRBV19 CASSMGEAQPQHF
TRBJ2-3 TRBV27 CASNYSTGASTDTQYF
TRBJ1-2 TRBV4-2 CASSPWPRVNYGYTF
TRBJ2-7 TRBV7-9 CASSLGVPSYEQYF
TRBJ1-4 TRBV7-2 CASSLTGINEKLFF
TRBJ1-1 TRBV29-1 CSVSANTEAFF
TRBJ2-1 TRBV7-2 CASTNWTSGRGNEQFF
TRBJ2-7 TRBV20-1 CSARDREQYF
TRBJ2-2 TRBV15 CATSQQRGGTAGGSGELFF
TRBJ1-5 TRBV4-3 CASSQDRENQPQHF
TRBJ2-1 TRBV4-2 CASSQGRGGISRFF
TRBJ2-2 TRBV11-3 CASSLSSGRGGRTGELFF
TRBJ1-4 TRBV28 CASRHREYFEKLFF
TRBJ2-2 TRBV15 CATSREIPGDTGELFF
TRBJ1-1 TRBV19 CASFRAPNTEAFF
TRBJ2-7 TRBV18 CASSPSGTTLGYEQYF
TRBJ2-4 TRBV11-2 CASSLGPYRGRWTKNIQYF
TRBJ2-1 TRBV7-2 CASSLQAGGQGNEQFF
- TRBV27 CASSLSPYNEQYF
TRBJ1-2 TRBV10-3 CAISGPQARANYCYTF
TRBJ1-1 TRBV10-3 CAIRTGETEAFF
TRBJ1-4 TRBV5-8 CASSFRGTGQEKLFF
TRBJ1-5 TRBV28 CAPHRPQHF
TRBJ2-7 TRBV20-1 CSGYRGYEQYF
TRBJ1-5 TRBV6-5 CASSRVSNQPKHF
TRBJ1-4 TRBV5-3 CARRRQSNEKLFF